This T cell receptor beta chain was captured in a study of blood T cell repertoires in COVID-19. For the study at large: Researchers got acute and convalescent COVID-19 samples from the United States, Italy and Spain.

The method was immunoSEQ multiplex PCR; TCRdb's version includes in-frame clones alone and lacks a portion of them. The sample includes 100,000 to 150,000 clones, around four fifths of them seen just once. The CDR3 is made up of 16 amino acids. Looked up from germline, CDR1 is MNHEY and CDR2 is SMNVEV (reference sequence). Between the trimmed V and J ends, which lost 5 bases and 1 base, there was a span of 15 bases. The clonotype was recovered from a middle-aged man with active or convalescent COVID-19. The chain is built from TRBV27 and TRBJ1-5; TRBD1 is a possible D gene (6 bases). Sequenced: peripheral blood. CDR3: CASSPAQGRSNQPQHF. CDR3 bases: TGTGCCAGCAGTCCGGCACAGGGAAGAAGCAATCAGCCCCAGCATTTT.